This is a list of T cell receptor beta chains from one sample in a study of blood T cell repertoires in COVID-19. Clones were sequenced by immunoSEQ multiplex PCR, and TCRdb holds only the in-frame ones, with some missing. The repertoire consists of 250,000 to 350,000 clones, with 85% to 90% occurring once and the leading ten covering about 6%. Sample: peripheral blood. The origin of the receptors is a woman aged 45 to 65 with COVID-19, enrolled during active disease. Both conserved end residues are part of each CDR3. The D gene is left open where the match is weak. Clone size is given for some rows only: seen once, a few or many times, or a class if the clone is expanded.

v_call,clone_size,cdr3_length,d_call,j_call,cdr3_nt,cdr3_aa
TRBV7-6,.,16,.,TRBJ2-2,TGTGCCAGCAGCTCCCAAGCCGGGATCGGGACCGGGGAGCTGTTTTTT,CASSSQAGIGTGELFF
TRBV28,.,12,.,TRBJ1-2,TGTGCCAGCAGTACTGGGCAGTACGGCTACACCTTC,CASSTGQYGYTF
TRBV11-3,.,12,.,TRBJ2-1,TGTGCCAGCAGCTTAATAGGAGGTGAGCAGTTCTTC,CASSLIGGEQFF
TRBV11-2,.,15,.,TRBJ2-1,TGTGCCAGCAGCTTTCTGCGGGGAACAGGCAATGAGCAGTTCTTC,CASSFLRGTGNEQFF
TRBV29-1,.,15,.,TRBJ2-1,TGCAGCGTTGAAACTAGCACTAGCTCCTACAATGAGCAGTTCTTC,CSVETSTSSYNEQFF
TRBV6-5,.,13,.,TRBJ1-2,TGTGCCAGCAGATCAACAGGGACGGATGGCTACACCTTC,CASRSTGTDGYTF
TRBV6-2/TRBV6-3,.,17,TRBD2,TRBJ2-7,TGTGCCAGCAGTCATTCAGCCGGGACTAGCGGCTCCTACGAGCAGTACTTC,CASSHSAGTSGSYEQYF
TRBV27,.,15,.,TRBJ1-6,TGTGCCAGCAGGGGGGACTTCTTACCTCCACCACCCCTCCACTTT,CASRGDFLPPPPLHF
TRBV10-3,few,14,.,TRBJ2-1,TGTGCCATCAGTGAGGACACCTCCTACAATGAGCAGTTCTTC,CAISEDTSYNEQFF
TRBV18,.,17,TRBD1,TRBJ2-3,TGTGCCAGCTCACTCACCTCCGGGACAGGGGGCATGTATACGCAGTATTTT,CASSLTSGTGGMYTQYF
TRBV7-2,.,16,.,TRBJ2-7,TGTGCCAGCAGCTTAACCCCGGGATCCTCGGTATCCGAGCAGTACTTC,CASSLTPGSSVSEQYF
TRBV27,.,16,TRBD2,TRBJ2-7,TGTGCCAGCACCCCTTATGGCAGCGGGAGCTCCTACGAGCAGTACTTC,CASTPYGSGSSYEQYF
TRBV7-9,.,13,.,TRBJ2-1,TGTGCCAGCAGCATAGGGACAAGCCATGAGCAGTTCTTC,CASSIGTSHEQFF
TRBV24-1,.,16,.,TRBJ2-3,TGTGCCACCAGTGATACAGGGATCTCAACCACAGATACGCAGTATTTT,CATSDTGISTTDTQYF
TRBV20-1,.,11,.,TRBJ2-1,TGCAGTGCTCCTCCTAGCGATGAGCAGTTCTTC,CSAPPSDEQFF
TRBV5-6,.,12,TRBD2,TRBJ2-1,TGTGCCAGCAGCTTGCTAGCGGATGAGCAGTTCTTC,CASSLLADEQFF
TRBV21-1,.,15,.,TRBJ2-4,TGTGCCAGCAGCAAAAAAGGGGGAACAGAAAACATTCAGTACTTC,CASSKKGGTENIQYF
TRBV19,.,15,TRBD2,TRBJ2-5,TGTGCCACCTGGGGCGGGAGAGGTGTTGGGGAGACCCAGTACTTC,CATWGGRGVGETQYF
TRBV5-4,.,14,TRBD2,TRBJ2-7,TGTGCCAGCAGCTTGGTTGGGACTAGCGCAGGGCAGTACTTC,CASSLVGTSAGQYF
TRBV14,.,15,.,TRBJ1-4,TGTGCCAGCAGCCAATTGTGGGTTCCGGGTGAAAAACTGTTTTTT,CASSQLWVPGEKLFF
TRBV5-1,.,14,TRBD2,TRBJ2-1,TGCGCCAGCAGTACCTCTAGCGGGAGCATTGAGCAGTTCTTC,CASSTSSGSIEQFF
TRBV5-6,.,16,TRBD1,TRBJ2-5,TGTGCCAGCAGCTCCAGGGGGCGGCCCGCGGGGGAGACCCAGTACTTC,CASSSRGRPAGETQYF
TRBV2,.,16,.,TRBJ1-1,TGTGCCAGCAGACTAGATGGGGGCTTGGGTTCCACTGAAGCTTTCTTT,CASRLDGGLGSTEAFF
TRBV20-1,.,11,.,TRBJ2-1,TGCAGTGCTAGACAGGACTTTGTTGAGTTCTTC,CSARQDFVEFF
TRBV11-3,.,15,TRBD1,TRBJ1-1,TGTGCCAGCAGCCTCGGACAGGGGGCGCACACTGAAGCTTTCTTT,CASSLGQGAHTEAFF
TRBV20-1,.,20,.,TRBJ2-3,TGCAGTGCTAGTCCAGCTGGCTCCTTAGTAGCGGCATTAAGCACAGATACGCAGTATTTT,CSASPAGSLVAALSTDTQYF
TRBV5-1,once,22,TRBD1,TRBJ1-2,TGCGCCAGCAGCTTGGGAGTGTCATGGCTCTGGAGACAGGGGGCTGAGAACTATGGCTACACCTTC,CASSLGVSWLWRQGAENYGYTF
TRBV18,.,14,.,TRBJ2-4,TGTGCCAGCTCACCACCCCTAGCCAAAAACATTCAGTACTTC,CASSPPLAKNIQYF
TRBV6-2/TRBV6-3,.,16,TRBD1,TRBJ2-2,TGTGCCAGCAGTGGGGGCCGGGACAGGTACACCGGGGAGCTGTTTTTT,CASSGGRDRYTGELFF
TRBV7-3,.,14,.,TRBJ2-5,TGTGCCAGCAGCGGACAAGCAGGAAGAGAGACCCAGTACTTC,CASSGQAGRETQYF
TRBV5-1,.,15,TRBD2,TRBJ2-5,TGCGCCAGCAGCGAACTAGCGGGAGGGGCAGAGACCCAGTACTTC,CASSELAGGAETQYF
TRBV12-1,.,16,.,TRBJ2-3,TGTGCCAGCAGCTTCAGACTAGCGGGGTTTACAGATACGCAGTATTTT,CASSFRLAGFTDTQYF
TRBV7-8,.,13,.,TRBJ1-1,TGTGCCAGCAGCTGGACACCGAGCACTGAAGCTTTCTTT,CASSWTPSTEAFF
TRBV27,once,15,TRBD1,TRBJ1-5,TGTGCCAGCAGTTCCCGGGACAGGGGACGACAGCCCCAGCATTTT,CASSSRDRGRQPQHF
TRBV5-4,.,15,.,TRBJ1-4,TGTGCCAGCAGCATGGCACAGGGATCAGGGGAAAAACTGTTTTTT,CASSMAQGSGEKLFF
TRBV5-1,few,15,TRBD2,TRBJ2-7,TGCGCCAGCAGCTTGGGGACTAGCGGGAGAGAAGAGCAGTACTTC,CASSLGTSGREEQYF
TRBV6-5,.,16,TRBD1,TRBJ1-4,TGTGCCAGCAGTTACTCGCAGGGGGCTTGGAGTGAAAAACTGTTTTTT,CASSYSQGAWSEKLFF
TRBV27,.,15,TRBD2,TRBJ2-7,TGTGCCAGCAGTTTTTCGAGCGGGGATGCCTACGAGCAGTACTTC,CASSFSSGDAYEQYF
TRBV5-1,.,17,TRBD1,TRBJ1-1,TGCGCCAGCAGCTTGGTACAGGGGGCAGGGGTGAACACTGAAGCTTTCTTT,CASSLVQGAGVNTEAFF
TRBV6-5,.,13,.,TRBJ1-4,TGTGCCGCGAGGGAAGGGGGAAGTGAAAAACTGTTTTTT,CAAREGGSEKLFF
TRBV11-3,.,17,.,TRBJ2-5,TGTGCCAGCAGCTTAGGAAGCCGTCCCCCGTACCAAGAGACCCAGTACTTC,CASSLGSRPPYQETQYF
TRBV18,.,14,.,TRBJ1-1,TGTGCCAGCTCACTATACTCAGGGGACGCTGAAGCTTTCTTT,CASSLYSGDAEAFF
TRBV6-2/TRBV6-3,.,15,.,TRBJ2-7,TGTGCCAGCAGTACACAGCTAGTTAGGGGCTACGAGCAGTACTTC,CASSTQLVRGYEQYF
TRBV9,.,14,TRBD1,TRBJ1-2,TGTGCCAGCAGCGTCGATGCGACAGGGGTTGGCTACACCTTC,CASSVDATGVGYTF
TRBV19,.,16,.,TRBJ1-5,TGTGCCAGTAGCTGGAGAAGGGAGGCTAGCAATCAGCCCCAGCATTTT,CASSWRREASNQPQHF
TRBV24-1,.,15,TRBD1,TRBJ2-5,TGTGCCACCAGTGCCGGGACAGACCCCCAAGAGACCCAGTACTTC,CATSAGTDPQETQYF
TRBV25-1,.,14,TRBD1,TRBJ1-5,TGTGCCAGCAGTGAATCAGGGGGCGGTTCGGCCCAGCATTTT,CASSESGGGSAQHF
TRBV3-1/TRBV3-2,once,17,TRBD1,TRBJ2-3,TGTGCCAGCAGCCAAAGGGACAGGGGCAAAAGGCGGGATACGCAGTATTTT,CASSQRDRGKRRDTQYF